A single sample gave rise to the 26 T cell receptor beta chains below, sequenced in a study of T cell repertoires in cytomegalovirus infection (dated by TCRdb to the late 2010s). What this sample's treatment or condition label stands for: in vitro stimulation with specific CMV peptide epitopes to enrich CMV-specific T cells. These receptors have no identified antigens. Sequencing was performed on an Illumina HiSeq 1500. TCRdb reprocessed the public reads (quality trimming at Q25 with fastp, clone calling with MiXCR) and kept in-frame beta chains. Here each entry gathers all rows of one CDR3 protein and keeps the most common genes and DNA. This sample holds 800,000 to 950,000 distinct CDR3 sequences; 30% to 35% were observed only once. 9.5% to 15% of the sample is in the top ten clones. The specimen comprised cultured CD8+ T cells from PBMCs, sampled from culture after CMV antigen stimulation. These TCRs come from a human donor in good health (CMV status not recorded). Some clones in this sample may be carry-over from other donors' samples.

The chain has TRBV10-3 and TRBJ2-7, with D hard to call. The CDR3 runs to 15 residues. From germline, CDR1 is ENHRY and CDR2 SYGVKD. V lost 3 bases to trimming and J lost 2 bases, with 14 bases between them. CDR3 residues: CAISEVRIGPYEQYF. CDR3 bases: TGTGCCATCAGTGAAGTACGTATCGGCCCCTACGAGCAGTACTTC.

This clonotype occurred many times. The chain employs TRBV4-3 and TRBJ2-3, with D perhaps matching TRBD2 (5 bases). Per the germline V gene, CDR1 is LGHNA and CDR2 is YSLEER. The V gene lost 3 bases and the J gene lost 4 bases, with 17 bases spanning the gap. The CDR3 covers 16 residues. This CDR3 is CASSQGLDGVADTQYF. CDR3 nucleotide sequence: TGCGCCAGCAGCCAGGGCCTAGACGGGGTGGCAGATACGCAGTATTTT.

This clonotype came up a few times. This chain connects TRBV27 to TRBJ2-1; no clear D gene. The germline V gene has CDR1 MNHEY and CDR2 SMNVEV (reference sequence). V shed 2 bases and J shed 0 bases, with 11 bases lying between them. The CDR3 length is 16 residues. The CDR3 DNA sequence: TGTGCCAGCAGTTTAAGTAGCAAGAGCTCCTACAATGAGCAGTTCTTC. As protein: CASSLSSKSSYNEQFF.

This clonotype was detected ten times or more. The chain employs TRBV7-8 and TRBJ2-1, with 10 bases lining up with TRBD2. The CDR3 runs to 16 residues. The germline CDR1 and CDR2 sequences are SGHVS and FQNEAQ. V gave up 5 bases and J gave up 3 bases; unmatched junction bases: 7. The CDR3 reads CASSQILAGNYNEQFF. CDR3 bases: TGTGCCAGCAGCCAAATACTAGCGGGGAACTACAATGAGCAGTTCTTC. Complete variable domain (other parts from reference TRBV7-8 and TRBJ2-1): GAGVSQSPRYKVAKRGQDVALRCDPISGHVSLFWYQQALGQGPEFLTYFQNEAQLDKSGLPSDRFFAERPEGSVSTLKIQRTQQEDSAVYLCASSQILAGNYNEQFFGPGTRLTVL.

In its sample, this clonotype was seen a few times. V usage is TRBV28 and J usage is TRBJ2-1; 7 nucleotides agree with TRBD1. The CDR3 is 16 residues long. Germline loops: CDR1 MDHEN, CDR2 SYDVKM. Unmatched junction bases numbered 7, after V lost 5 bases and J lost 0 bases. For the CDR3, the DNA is TGTGCCAGCAGTCCCGAGACAGGGAGCTCCTACAATGAGCAGTTCTTC. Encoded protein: CASSPETGSSYNEQFF.

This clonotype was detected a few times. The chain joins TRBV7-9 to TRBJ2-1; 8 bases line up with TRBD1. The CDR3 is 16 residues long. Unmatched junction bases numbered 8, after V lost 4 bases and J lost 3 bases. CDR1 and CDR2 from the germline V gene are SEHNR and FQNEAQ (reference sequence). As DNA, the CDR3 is TGTGCCAGCAGCTACAACCAGGGACAGGACTACAATGAGCAGTTCTTC. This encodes CASSYNQGQDYNEQFF.

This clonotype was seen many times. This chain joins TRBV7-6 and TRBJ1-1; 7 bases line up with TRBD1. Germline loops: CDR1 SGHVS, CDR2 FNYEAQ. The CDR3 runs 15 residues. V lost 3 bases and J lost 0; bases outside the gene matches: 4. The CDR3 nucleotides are TGTGCCAGCAGCTTGACAGGGACCTTGAACACTGAAGCTTTCTTT. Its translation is CASSLTGTLNTEAFF.

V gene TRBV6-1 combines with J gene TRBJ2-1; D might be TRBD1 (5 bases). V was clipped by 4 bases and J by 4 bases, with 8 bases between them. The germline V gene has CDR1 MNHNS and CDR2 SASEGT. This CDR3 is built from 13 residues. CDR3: CASSATGYNEQFF. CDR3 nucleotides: TGTGCCAGCAGTGCTACAGGTTACAATGAGCAGTTCTTC.

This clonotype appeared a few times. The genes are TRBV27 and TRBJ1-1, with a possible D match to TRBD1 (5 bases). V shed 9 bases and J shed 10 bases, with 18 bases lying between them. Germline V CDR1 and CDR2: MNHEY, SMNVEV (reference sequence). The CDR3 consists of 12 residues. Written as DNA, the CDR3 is TGTGCCAGTTCCCCAGGGACCGAGGGAGCTTTCTTT. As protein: CASSPGTEGAFF.

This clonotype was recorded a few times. In DNA form, the CDR3 reads TGTGCCAGCAGTTTTGCCGGACAGGGGGAGCAAGAGACCCAGTACTTC. Its translation is CASSFAGQGEQETQYF. The chain uses TRBV28 and TRBJ2-5; 10 nucleotides agree with TRBD1. In germline, CDR1 is MDHEN, CDR2 SYDVKM. The trim removed 3 bases at V and 2 bases at J, leaving 6 bases unmatched. This CDR3 has 16 residues.

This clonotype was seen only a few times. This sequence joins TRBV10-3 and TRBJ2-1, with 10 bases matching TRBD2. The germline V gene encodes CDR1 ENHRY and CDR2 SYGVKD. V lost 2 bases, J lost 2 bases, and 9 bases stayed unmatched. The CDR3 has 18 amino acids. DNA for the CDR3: TGTGCCATCAGTGAGGCACTTCTGACTAGCGGGCCCTACAATGAGCAGTTCTTC. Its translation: CAISEALLTSGPYNEQFF.

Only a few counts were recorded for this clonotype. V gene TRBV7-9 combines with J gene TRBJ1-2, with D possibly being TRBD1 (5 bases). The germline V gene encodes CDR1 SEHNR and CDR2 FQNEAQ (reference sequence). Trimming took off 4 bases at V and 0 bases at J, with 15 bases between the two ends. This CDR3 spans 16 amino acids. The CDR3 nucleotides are TGTGCCAGCAGCTCCGTGGGACGCCTGGCTAACTATGGCTACACCTTC. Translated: CASSSVGRLANYGYTF. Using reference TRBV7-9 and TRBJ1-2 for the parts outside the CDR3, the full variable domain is DTGVSQNPRHKITKRGQNVTFRCDPISEHNRLYWYRQTLGQGPEFLTYFQNEAQLEKSRLLSDRFSAERPKGSFSTLEIQRTEQGDSAMYLCASSSVGRLANYGYTFGSGTRLTVV.

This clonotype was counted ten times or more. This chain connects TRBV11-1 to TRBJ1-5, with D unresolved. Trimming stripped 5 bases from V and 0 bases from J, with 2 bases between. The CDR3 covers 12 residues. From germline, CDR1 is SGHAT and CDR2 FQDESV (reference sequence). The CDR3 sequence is CASSHSNQPQHF. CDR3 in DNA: TGTGCCAGCAGCCATAGCAATCAGCCCCAGCATTTT. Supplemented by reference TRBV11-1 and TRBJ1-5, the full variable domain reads EAEVAQSPRYKITEKSQAVAFWCDPISGHATLYWYRQILGQGPELLVQFQDESVVDDSQLPKDRFSAERLKGVDSTLKIQPAELGDSAMYLCASSHSNQPQHFGDGTRLSIL.

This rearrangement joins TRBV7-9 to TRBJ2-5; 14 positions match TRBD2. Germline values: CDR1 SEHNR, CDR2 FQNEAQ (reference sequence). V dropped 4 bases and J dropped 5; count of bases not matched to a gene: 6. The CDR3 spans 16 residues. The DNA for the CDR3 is TGTGCCAGCAGCTGGACTAGCGGGGGGTCCGGGGAGACCCAGTACTTC. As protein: CASSWTSGGSGETQYF.

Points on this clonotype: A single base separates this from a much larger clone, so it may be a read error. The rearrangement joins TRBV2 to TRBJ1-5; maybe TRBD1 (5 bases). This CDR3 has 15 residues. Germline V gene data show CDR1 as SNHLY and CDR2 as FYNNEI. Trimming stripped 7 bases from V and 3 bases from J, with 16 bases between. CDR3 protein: CASTNTGANNQPQHF. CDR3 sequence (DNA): TGTGCCAGCACGAACACAGGAGCTAACAATCAGCCCCAGCATTTT.

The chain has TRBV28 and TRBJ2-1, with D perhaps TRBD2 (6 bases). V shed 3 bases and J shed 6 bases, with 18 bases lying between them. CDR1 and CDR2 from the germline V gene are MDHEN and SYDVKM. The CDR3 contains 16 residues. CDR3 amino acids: CASSFTGTSLLNEQFF. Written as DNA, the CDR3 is TGTGCCAGCAGTTTCACCGGGACTTCTCTTCTCAATGAGCAGTTCTTC.

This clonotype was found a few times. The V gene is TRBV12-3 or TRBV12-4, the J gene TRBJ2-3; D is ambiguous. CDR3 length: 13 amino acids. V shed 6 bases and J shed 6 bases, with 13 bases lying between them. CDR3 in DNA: TGTGCCAGCAGCATTTTGGGTGAGGATACGCAGTATTTT. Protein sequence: CASSILGEDTQYF.

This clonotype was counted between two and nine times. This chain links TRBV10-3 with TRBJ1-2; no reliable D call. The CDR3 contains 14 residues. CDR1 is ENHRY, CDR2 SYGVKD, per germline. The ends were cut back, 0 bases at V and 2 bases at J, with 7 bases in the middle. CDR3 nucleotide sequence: TGTGCCATCAGTGAGTCCCCGCAGAACTATGGCTACACCTTC. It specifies CAISESPQNYGYTF.

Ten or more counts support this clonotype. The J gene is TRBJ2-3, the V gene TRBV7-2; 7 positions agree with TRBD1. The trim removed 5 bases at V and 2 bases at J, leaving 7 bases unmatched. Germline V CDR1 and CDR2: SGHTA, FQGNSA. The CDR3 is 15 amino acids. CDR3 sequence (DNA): TGTGCCAGCAGCCACCGACAGGGCGCCACAGATACGCAGTATTTT. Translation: CASSHRQGATDTQYF.

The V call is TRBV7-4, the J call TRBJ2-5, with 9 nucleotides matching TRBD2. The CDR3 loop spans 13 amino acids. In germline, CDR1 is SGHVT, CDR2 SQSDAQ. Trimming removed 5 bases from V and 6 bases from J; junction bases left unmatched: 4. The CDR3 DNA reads TGTGCCAGCAGCCAGCGGGGGGACCAGACCCAGTACTTC. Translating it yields CASSQRGDQTQYF.

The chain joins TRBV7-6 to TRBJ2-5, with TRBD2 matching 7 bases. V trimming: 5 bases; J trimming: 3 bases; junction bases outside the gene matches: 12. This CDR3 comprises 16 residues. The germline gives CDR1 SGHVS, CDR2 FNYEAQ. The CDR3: CASSVLADSTKETQYF. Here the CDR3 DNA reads TGTGCCAGCAGCGTTCTAGCGGATAGCACAAAAGAGACCCAGTACTTC. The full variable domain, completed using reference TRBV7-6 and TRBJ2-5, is GAGVSQSPRYKVTKRGQDVALRCDPISGHVSLYWYRQALGQGPEFLTYFNYEAQQDKSGLPNDRFSAERPEGSISTLTIQRTEQRDSAMYRCASSVLADSTKETQYFGPGTRLLVL.

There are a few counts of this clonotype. The CDR3 nucleotides are TGTGCTAGTGGTTATACCCCAGGGGAGACGGGGATACTCTATGGCTACACCTTC. This sequence encodes CASGYTPGETGILYGYTF. J is TRBJ1-2 and V is TRBV12-5, with D tentatively TRBD1 (6 bases). CDR3 length: 18 amino acids. V was trimmed by 4 bases and J by 4 bases, leaving 25 bases between them. Germline V CDR1 and CDR2: LGHNT, FRNRAP.

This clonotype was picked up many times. The CDR3 here is CASSLGDRGPPNEQFF. Written as DNA, the CDR3 is TGTGCCAGCAGCTTAGGGGACAGGGGGCCCCCCAATGAGCAGTTCTTC. The chain combines TRBV7-6 with TRBJ2-1, with 12 nucleotides matching TRBD1. J was trimmed by 6 bases and V by 1 base; bases with no gene match: 4. This CDR3 is 16 amino acids long. The germline gives CDR1 SGHVS, CDR2 FNYEAQ.

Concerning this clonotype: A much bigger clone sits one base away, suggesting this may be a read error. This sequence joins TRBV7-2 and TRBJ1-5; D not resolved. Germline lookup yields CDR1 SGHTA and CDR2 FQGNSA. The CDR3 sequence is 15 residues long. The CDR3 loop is CASSLGGLRNRPQHF. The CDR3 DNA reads TGTGCCAGCAGCTTAGGAGGTCTTCGGAATCGGCCCCAGCATTTT.

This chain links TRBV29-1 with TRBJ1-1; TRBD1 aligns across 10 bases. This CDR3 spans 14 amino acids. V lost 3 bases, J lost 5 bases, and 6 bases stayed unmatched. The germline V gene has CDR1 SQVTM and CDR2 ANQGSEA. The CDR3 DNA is TGCAGCGTTGATGGGGGACAGGGGTTTACTGAAGCTTTCTTT. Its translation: CSVDGGQGFTEAFF.

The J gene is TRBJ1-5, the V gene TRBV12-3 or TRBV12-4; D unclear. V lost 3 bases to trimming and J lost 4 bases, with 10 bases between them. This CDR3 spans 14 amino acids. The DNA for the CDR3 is TGTGCCAGCAGTTTCAATGATCCAAATCAGCCCCAGCATTTT. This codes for CASSFNDPNQPQHF.